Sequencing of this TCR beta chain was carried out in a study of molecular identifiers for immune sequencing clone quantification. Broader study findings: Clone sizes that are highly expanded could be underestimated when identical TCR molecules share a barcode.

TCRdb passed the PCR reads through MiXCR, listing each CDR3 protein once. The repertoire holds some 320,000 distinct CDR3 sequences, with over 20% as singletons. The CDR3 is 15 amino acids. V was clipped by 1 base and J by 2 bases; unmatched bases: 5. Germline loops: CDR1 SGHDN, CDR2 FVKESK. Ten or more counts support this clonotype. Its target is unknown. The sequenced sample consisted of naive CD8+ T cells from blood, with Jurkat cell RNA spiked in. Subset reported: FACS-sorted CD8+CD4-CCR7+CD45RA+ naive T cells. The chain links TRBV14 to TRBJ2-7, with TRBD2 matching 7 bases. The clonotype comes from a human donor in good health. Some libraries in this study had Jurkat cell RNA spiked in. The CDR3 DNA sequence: TGTGCCAGCAGCCAAGTTTCGGGAGGACCCTACGAGCAGTACTTC. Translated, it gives CASSQVSGGPYEQYF.